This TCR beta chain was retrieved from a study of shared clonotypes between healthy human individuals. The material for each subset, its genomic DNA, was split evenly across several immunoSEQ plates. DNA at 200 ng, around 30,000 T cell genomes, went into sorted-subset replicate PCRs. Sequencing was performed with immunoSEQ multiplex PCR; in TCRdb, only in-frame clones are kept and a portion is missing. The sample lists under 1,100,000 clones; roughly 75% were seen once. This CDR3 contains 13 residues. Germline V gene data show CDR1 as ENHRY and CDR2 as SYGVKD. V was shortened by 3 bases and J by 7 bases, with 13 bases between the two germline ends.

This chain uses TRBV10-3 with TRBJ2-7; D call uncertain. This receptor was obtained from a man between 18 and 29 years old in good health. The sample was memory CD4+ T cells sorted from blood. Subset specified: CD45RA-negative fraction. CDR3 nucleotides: TGTGCCATCAGTGATACTCGATCGGAGGAGCAGTACTTC. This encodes CAISDTRSEEQYF.